This TCR beta chain stems from a study of post-analysis software for immune sequencing data. Study as a whole: Courses of disease covered relapsing-remitting, secondary progressive and progressive-relapsing multiple sclerosis.

Study-wide points: Comparison of patients with controls showed 4 to 6 TRBV segments more frequent in patients, TRBV5-6, TRBV5-1 and TRBV20-1 among them.

Comment on this clonotype: Its antigen is as yet unknown.

CDR1 and CDR2 from the germline V gene are SGHRS and YFSETQ. The V gene lost 0 bases and the J gene lost 7 bases, with 14 bases spanning the gap. The CDR3 is made up of 16 amino acids. The library was made from cDNA and included unique molecular identifiers. There were roughly 0.85 to 11 million T cells, and approximately 500,000 cDNA molecules came from them. Each CDR3 protein gets one entry after TCRdb re-called the PCR reads with MiXCR. The sample includes about 460,000 distinct CDR3 sequences, 45% of them seen just once. What was sequenced was blood. The TCR was taken from a girl aged 10 to 17 with multiple sclerosis. The chain couples TRBV5-1 to TRBJ1-6, with D perhaps matching TRBD1 (5 bases). The CDR3 nucleotides read TGCGCCAGCAGCTTGGCCAGCCAGGGAGGCAATTCACCCCTCCACTTT. Protein sequence: CASSLASQGGNSPLHF.